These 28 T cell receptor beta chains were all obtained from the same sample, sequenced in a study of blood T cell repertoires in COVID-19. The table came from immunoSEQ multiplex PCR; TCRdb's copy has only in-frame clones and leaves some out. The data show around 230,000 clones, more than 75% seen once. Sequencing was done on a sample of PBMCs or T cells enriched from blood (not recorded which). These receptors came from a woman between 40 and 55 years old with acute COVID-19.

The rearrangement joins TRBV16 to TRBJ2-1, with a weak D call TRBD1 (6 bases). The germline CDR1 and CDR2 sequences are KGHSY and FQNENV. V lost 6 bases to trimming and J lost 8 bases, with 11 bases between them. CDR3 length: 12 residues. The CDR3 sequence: CASRAGGDEQFF. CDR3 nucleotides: TGTGCCAGCAGAGCTGGGGGCGATGAGCAGTTCTTC. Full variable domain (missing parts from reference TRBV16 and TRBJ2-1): GEEVAQTPKHLVRGEGQKAKLYCAPIKGHSYVFWYQQVLKNEFKFLISFQNENVFDETGMPKERFSAKCLPNSPCSLEIQATKLEDSAVYFCASRAGGDEQFFGPGTRLTVL.

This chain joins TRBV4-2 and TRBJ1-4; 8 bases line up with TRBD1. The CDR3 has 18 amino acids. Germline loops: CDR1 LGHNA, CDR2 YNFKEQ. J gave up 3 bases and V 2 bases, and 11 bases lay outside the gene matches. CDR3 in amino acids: CASSQQPQGAPANEKLFF. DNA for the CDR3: TGTGCCAGCAGCCAACAACCCCAGGGGGCGCCGGCTAATGAAAAACTGTTTTTT.

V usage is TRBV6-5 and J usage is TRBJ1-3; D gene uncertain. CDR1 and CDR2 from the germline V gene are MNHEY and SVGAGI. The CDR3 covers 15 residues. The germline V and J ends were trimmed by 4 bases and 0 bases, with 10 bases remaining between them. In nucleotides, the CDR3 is TGTGCCAGCAGTTCACGGGGAGCCTCTGGAAACACCATATATTTT. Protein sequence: CASSSRGASGNTIYF.

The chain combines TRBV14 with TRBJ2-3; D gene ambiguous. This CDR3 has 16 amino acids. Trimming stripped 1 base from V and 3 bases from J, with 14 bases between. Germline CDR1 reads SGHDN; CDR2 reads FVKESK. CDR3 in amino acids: CASSQGTVARTDTQYF. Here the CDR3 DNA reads TGTGCCAGCAGCCAAGGAACGGTAGCAAGGACAGATACGCAGTATTTT.

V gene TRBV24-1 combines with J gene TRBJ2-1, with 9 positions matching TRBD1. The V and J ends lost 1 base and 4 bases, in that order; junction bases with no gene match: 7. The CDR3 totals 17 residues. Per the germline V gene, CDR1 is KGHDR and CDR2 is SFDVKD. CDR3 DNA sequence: TGTGCCACCAGTGATTTTGTTGGGACAGGGTTTTACAATGAGCAGTTCTTC. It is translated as CATSDFVGTGFYNEQFF.

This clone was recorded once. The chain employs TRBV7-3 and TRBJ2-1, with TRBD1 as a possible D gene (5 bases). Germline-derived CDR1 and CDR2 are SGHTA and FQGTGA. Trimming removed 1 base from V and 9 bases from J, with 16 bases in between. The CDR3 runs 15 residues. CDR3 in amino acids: CASSLNVGHPSEQFF. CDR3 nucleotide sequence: TGTGCCAGCAGCTTAAACGTCGGACACCCCAGTGAGCAGTTCTTC.

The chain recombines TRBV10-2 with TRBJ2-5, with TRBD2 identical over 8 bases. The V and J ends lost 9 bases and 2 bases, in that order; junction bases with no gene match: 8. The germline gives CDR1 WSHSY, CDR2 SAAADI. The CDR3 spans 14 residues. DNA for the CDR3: TGCGCCAGTTGGGGCGGGAGGCGACAAGAGACCCAGTACTTC. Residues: CASWGGRRQETQYF.

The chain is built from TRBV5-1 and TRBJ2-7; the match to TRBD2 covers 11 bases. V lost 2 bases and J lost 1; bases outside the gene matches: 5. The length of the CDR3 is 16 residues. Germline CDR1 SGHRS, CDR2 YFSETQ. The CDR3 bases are TGCGCCAGCAGCTTTGGGCTAGCGGGAGGATCCTACGAGCAGTACTTC. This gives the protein CASSFGLAGGSYEQYF.

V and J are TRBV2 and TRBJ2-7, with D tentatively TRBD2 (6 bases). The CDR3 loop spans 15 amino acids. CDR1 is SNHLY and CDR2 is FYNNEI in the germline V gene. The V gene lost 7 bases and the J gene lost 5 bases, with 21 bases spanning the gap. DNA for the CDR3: TGTGCCAGCAAGAGGGATTCACGGAGGGGCCACGAGCAGTACTTC. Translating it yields CASKRDSRRGHEQYF.

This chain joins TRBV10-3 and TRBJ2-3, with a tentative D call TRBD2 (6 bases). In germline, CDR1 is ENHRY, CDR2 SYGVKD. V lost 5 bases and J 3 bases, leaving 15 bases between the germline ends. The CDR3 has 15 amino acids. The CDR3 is CAISTSGSPTDTQYF. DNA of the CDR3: TGTGCCATCAGTACGTCCGGGAGTCCGACAGATACGCAGTATTTT.

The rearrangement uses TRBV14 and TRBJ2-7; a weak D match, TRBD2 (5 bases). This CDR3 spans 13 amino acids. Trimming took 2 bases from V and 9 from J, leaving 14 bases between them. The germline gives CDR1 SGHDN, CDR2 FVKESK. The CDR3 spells CASSQPTTSPQYF. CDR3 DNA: TGTGCCAGCAGCCAACCGACTACGAGCCCGCAGTACTTC.

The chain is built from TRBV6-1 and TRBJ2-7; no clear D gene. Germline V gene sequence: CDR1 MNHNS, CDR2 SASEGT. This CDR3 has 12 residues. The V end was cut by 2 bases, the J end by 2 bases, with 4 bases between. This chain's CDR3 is CASSEQAYEQYF. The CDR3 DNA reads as TGTGCCAGCAGTGAACAGGCCTACGAGCAGTACTTC.

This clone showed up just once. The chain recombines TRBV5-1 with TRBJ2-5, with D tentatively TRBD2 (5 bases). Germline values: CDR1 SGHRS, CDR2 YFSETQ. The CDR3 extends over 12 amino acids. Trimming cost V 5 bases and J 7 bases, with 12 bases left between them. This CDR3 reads CASRRDGTTQYF. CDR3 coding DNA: TGCGCCAGCAGACGGGATGGCACGACCCAGTACTTC.

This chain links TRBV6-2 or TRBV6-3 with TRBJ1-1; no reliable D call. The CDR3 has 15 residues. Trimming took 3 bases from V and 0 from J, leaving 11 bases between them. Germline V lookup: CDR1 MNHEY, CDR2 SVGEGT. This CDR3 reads CASSYRALMNTEAFF. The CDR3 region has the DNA TGTGCCAGCAGTTATAGAGCCCTAATGAACACTGAAGCTTTCTTT.

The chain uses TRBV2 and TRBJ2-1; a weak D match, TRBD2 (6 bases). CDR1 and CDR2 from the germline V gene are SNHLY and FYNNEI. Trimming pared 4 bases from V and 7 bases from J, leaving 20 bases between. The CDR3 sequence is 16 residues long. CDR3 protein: CASSGLKGLFRNEQFF. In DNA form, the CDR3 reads TGTGCCAGCAGTGGGTTGAAGGGACTCTTCAGAAATGAGCAGTTCTTC. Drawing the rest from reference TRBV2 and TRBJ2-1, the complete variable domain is EPEVTQTPSHQVTQMGQEVILRCVPISNHLYFYWYRQILGQKVEFLVSFYNNEISEKSEIFDDQFSVERPDGSNFTLKIRSTKLEDSAMYFCASSGLKGLFRNEQFFGPGTRLTVL.

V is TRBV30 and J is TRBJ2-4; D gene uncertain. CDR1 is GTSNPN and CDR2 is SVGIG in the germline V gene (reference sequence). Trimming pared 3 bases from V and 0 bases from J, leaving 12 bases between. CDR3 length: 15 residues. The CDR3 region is CAWRGSTLAKNIQYF. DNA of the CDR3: TGTGCCTGGAGGGGCTCTACCTTAGCCAAAAACATTCAGTACTTC.

For the CDR3, the DNA is TGTGCCTGGAGTTTTACAGGGGGTAACACTGAAGCTTTCTTT. This codes for CAWSFTGGNTEAFF. The chain uses TRBV30 and TRBJ1-1; 8 positions agree with TRBD1. The CDR3 sequence is 14 residues long. Germline CDR1 and CDR2: GTSNPN and SVGIG (reference sequence). Germline trimming cut 2 bases from V and 2 bases from J; bases unmatched to any gene: 4.

CDR3 loop: CASSEFLTDTQYF. As DNA, the CDR3 is TGTGCCAGCAGTGAATTCCTAACAGATACGCAGTATTTT. The rearrangement uses TRBV6-1 and TRBJ2-3, with D uncertain. Germline values: CDR1 MNHNS, CDR2 SASEGT. Trimming cost V 2 bases and J 3 bases, with 6 bases left between them. This CDR3 is built from 13 residues.

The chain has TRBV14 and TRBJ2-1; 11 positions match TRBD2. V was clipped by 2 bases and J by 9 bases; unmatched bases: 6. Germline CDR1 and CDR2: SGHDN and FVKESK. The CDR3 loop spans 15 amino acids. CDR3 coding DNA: TGTGCCAGCAGCCAATTACTAGCGGGGGAACCTGAGCAGTTCTTC. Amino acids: CASSQLLAGEPEQFF.

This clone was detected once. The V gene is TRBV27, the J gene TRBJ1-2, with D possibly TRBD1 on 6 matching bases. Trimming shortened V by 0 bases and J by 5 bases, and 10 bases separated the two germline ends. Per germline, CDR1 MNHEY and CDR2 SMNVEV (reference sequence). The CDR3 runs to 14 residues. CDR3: CASSLSRGSYGYTF. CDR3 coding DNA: TGTGCCAGCAGTTTATCGAGGGGGTCGTATGGCTACACCTTC.

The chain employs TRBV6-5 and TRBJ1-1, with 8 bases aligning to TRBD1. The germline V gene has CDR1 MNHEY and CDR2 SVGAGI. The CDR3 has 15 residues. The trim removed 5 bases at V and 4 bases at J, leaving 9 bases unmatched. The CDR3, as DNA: TGTGCCAGCAGTCAGGACAGGGATAGTGGCACTGAAGCTTTCTTT. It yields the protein CASSQDRDSGTEAFF.

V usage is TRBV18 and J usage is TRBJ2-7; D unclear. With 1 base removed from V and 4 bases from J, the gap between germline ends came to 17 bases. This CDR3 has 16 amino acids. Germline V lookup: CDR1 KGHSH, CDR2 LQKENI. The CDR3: CASSPRPADGSYEQYF. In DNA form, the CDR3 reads TGTGCCAGCTCACCACGCCCCGCAGACGGGTCGTACGAGCAGTACTTC.

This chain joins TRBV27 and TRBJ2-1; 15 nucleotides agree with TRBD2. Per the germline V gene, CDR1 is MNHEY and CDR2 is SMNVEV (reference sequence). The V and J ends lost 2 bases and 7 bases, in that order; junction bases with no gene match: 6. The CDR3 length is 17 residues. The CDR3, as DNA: TGTGCCAGCAGTTTAATAGGACTAGCGGGAGGGAAAAATGAGCAGTTCTTC. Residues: CASSLIGLAGGKNEQFF.

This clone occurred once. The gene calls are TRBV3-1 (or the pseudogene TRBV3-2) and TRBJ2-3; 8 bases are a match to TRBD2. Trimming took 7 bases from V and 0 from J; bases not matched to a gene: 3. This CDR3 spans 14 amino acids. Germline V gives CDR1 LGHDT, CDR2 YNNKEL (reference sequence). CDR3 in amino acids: CASTSGPSTDTQYF. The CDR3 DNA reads TGTGCCAGCACTAGCGGGCCGAGCACAGATACGCAGTATTTT.

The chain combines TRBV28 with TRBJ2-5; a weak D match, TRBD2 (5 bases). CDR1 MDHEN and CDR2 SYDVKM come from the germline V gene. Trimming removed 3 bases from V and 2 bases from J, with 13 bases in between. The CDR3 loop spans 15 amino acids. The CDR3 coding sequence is TGTGCCAGCAGTTTCTTCGGGGAGCGTCAAGAGACCCAGTACTTC. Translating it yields CASSFFGERQETQYF. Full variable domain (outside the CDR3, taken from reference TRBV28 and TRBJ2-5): DVKVTQSSRYLVKRTGEKVFLECVQDMDHENMFWYRQDPGLGLRLIYFSYDVKMKEKGDIPEGYSVSREKKERFSLILESASTNQTSMYLCASSFFGERQETQYFGPGTRLLVL.

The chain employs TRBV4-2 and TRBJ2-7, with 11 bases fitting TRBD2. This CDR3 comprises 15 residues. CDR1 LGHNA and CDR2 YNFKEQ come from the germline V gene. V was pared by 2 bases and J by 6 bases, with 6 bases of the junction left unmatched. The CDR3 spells CASSQLLAGVSEQYF. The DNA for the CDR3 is TGTGCCAGCAGCCAATTACTAGCGGGAGTTTCCGAGCAGTACTTC.

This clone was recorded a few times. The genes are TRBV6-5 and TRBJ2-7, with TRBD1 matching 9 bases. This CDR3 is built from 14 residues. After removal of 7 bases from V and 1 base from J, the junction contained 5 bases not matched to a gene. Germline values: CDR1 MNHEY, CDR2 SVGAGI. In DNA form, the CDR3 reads TGTGCCAGCATTGGGACAGGGAGTTCCTACGAGCAGTACTTC. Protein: CASIGTGSSYEQYF.

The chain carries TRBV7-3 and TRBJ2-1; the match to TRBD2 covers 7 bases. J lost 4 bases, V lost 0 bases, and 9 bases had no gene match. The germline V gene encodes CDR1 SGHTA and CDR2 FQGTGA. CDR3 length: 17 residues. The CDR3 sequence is CASSLTFGGSRYNEQFF. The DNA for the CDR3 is TGTGCCAGCAGCTTAACGTTCGGCGGGAGCAGGTACAATGAGCAGTTCTTC.